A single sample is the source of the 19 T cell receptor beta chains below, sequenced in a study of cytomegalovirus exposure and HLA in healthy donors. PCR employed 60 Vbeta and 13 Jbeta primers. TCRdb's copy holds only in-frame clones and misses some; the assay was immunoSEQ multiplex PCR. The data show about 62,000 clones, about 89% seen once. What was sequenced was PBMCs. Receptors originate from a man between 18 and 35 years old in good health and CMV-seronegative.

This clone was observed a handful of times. CDR3 protein: CASSEWDSSYEQYF. The CDR3 region has the DNA TGTGCCAGCAGTGAATGGGACTCCTCCTACGAGCAGTACTTC. The rearrangement links TRBV6-1 to TRBJ2-7, with D tentatively TRBD2 (6 bases). V was pared by 2 bases and J by 0 bases, with 8 bases between. Germline CDR1 reads MNHNS; CDR2 reads SASEGT. This CDR3 spans 14 amino acids.

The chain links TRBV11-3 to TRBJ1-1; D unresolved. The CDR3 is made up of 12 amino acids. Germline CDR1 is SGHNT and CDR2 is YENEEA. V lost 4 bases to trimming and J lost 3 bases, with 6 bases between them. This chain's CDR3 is CASSSKYTEAFF. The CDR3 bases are TGTGCCAGCAGCTCCAAATACACTGAAGCTTTCTTT.

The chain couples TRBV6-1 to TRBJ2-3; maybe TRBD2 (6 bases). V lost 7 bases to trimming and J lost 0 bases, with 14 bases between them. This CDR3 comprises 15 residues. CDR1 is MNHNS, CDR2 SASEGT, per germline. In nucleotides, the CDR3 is TGTGCCAGCACCCTATGGAGGGGAAGCACAGATACGCAGTATTTT. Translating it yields CASTLWRGSTDTQYF.

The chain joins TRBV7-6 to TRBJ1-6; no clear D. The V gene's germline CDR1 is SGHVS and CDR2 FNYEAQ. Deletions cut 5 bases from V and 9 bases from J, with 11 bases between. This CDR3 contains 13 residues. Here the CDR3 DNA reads TGTGCCAGCAGCCTAGTAGGCGGTTCACCCCTCCACTTT. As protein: CASSLVGGSPLHF. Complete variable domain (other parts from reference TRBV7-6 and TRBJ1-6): GAGVSQSPRYKVTKRGQDVALRCDPISGHVSLYWYRQALGQGPEFLTYFNYEAQQDKSGLPNDRFSAERPEGSISTLTIQRTEQRDSAMYRCASSLVGGSPLHFGNGTRLTVT.

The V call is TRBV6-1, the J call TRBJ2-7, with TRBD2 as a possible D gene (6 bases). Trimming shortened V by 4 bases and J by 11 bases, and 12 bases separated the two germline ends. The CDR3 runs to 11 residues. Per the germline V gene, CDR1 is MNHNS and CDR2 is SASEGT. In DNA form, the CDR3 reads TGTGCCAGCAGTGCTGGACCGGGGGAGTACTTC. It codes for CASSAGPGEYF.

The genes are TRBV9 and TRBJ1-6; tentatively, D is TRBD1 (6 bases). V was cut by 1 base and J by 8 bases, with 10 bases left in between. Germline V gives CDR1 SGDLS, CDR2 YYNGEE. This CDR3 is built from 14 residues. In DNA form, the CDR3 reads TGTGCCAGCAGCGTAACACAGGGACATTCACCCCTCCACTTT. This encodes CASSVTQGHSPLHF.

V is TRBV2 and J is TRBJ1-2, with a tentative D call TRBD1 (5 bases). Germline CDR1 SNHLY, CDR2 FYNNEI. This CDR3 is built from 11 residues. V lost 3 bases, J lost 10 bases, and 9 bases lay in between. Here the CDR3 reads CASSEGGFYTF. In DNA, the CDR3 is TGTGCCAGCAGTGAGGGGGGATTCTACACCTTC. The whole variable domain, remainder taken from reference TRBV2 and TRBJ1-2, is EPEVTQTPSHQVTQMGQEVILRCVPISNHLYFYWYRQILGQKVEFLVSFYNNEISEKSEIFDDQFSVERPDGSNFTLKIRSTKLEDSAMYFCASSEGGFYTFGSGTRLTVV.

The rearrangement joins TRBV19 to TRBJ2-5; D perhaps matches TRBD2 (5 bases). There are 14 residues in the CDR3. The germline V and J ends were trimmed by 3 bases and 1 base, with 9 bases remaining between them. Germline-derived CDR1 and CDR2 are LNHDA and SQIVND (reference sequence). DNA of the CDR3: TGTGCCAGTAGTATCATTGCGGGCCAAGAGACCCAGTACTTC. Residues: CASSIIAGQETQYF. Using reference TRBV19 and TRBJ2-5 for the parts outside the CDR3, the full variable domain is DGGITQSPKYLFRKEGQNVTLSCEQNLNHDAMYWYRQDPGQGLRLIYYSQIVNDFQKGDIAEGYSVSREKKESFPLTVTSAQKNPTAFYLCASSIIAGQETQYFGPGTRLLVL.

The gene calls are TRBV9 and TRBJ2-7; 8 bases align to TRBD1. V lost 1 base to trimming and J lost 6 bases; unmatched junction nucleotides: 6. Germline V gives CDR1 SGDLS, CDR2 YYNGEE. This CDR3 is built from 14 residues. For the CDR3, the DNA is TGTGCCAGCAGCGTAAGCAGGGGGCTTGGCGAGCAGTACTTC. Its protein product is CASSVSRGLGEQYF. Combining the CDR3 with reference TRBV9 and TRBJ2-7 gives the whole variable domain DSGVTQTPKHLITATGQRVTLRCSPRSGDLSVYWYQQSLDQGLQFLIQYYNGEERAKGNILERFSAQQFPDLHSELNLSSLELGDSALYFCASSVSRGLGEQYFGPGTRLTVT.

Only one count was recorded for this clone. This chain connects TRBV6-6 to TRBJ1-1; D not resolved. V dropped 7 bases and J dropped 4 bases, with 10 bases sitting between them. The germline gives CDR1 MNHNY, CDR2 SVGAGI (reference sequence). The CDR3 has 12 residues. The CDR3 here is CASIAGSTEAFF. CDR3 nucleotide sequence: TGTGCCAGCATAGCCGGGAGCACTGAAGCTTTCTTT.

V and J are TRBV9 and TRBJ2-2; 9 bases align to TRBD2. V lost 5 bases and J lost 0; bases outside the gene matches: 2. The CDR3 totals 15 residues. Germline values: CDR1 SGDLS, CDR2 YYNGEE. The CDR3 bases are TGTGCCAGCAGTGAGCGGGGGGCGAACACCGGGGAGCTGTTTTTT. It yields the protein CASSERGANTGELFF. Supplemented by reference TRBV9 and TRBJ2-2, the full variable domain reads DSGVTQTPKHLITATGQRVTLRCSPRSGDLSVYWYQQSLDQGLQFLIQYYNGEERAKGNILERFSAQQFPDLHSELNLSSLELGDSALYFCASSERGANTGELFFGEGSRLTVL.

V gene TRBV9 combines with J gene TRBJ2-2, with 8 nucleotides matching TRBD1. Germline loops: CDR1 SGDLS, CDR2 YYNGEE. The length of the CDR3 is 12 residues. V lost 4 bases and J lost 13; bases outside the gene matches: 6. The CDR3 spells CASSSTGARLFF. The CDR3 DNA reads TGTGCCAGCAGCTCGACAGGGGCGAGGCTGTTTTTT.

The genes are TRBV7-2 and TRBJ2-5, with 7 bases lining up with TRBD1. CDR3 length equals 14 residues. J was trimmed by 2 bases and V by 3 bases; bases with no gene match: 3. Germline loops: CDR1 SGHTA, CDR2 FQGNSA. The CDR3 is CASSFSGGQETQYF. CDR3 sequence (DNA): TGTGCCAGCAGCTTTTCAGGGGGACAAGAGACCCAGTACTTC.

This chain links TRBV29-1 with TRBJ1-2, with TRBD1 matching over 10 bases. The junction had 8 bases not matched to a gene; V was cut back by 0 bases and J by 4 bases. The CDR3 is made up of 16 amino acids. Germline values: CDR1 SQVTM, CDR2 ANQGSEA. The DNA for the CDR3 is TGCAGCGTTGAAGATCGGAGGGACAGGGGAGGCTATGGCTACACCTTC. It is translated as CSVEDRRDRGGYGYTF.

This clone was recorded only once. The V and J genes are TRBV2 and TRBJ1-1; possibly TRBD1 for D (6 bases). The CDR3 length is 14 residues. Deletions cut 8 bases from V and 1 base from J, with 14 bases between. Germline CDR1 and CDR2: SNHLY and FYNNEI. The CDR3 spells CASRWEGGNTEAFF. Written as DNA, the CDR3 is TGTGCCAGCCGATGGGAGGGGGGGAACACTGAAGCTTTCTTT.

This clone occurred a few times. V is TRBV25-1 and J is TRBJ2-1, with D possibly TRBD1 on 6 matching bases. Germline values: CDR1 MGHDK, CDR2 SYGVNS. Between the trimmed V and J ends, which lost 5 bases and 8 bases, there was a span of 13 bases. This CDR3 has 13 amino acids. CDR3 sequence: CASSPEGVYEQFF. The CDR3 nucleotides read TGTGCCAGCAGTCCAGAGGGGGTCTATGAGCAGTTCTTC. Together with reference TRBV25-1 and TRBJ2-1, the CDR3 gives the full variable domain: EADIYQTPRYLVIGTGKKITLECSQTMGHDKMYWYQQDPGMELHLIHYSYGVNSTEKGDLSSESTVSRIRTEHFPLTLESARPSHTSQYLCASSPEGVYEQFFGPGTRLTVL.

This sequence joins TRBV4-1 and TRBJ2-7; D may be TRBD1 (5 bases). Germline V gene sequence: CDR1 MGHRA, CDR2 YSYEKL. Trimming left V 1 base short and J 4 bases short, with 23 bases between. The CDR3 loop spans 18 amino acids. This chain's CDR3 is CASSQVEVGELGLYEQYF. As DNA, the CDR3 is TGCGCCAGCAGCCAAGTTGAAGTGGGCGAACTGGGGCTTTACGAGCAGTACTTC.

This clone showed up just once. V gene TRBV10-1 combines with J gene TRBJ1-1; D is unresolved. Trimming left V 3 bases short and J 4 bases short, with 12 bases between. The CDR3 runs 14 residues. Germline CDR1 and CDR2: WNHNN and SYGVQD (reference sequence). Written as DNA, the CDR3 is TGCGCCAGCAGTGAAAGGCAGGCCGGCACTGAAGCTTTCTTT. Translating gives CASSERQAGTEAFF.

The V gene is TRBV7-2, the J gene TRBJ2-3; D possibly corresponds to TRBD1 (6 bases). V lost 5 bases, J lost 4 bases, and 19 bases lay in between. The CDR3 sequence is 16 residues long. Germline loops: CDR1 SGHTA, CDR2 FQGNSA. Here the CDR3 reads CASSPPLNRVSDTQYF. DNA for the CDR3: TGTGCCAGCAGCCCCCCGTTAAACAGGGTCTCAGATACGCAGTATTTT.